The sequence of this TCR beta chain was determined in a study of blood T cell repertoires in COVID-19. Background on the study: COVID-19 samples, acute and convalescent, were from the United States, Italy and Spain. In each case, the material was cDNA or gDNA derived from T cells, B-cell-depleted T cells, or PBMCs.

Germline CDR1 MDHEN, CDR2 SYDVKM. With V trimmed by 5 bases and J by 4 bases, 10 bases remained unmatched. The CDR3 runs 15 residues. Clones were sequenced by immunoSEQ multiplex PCR, and TCRdb holds only the in-frame ones, with some missing. The data contain approximately 110,000 clones, roughly 80% of them singletons. The receptor was derived from a man aged 50-59 years with acute or convalescent COVID-19. The specimen sequenced was peripheral blood. V gene TRBV28 combines with J gene TRBJ1-2; 7 nucleotides align to TRBD1. The CDR3 is CASSLNWDRIYGYTF. CDR3 DNA: TGTGCCAGCAGTCTAAATTGGGACAGAATCTATGGCTACACCTTC.